The rows below give T cell receptor beta chains drawn from one sample of a study of T cell responses to AZD1222 COVID-19 vaccine. Profiling relied on immunoSEQ multiplex PCR, and the TCRdb table lists in-frame clones only, not all of them. The sample consists of some 130,000 clones, 75% to 90% of them appearing once. This material consisted of peripheral blood, taken on day 0 of AZD1222 vaccination. All receptors come from an adult in good health. The CDR3 runs from the conserved cysteine through the conserved F or W. Clone size appears in some rows only: once, few, many, or a class for an expanded clone.

size,V,J,CDR3
NA,TRBV11-1,TRBJ1-1,CASRLNQANTEAFF
NA,TRBV5-1,TRBJ1-1,CASSLGRVGPEGTEAFF
few,TRBV5-4,TRBJ2-2,CASSLERGGELFF
NA,TRBV24-1,TRBJ1-1,CATSKGQGGTEAFF
NA,TRBV9,TRBJ1-2,CASSVEPGTGDGYTF
NA,TRBV27,TRBJ2-5,CASSLYAGKWETQYF
NA,TRBV11-2,TRBJ1-1,CASKDDRQNTEAFF
NA,TRBV27,TRBJ2-3,CASRRGSTDTQYF
NA,TRBV5-6,TRBJ2-1,CASTTDSNNEQFF
NA,TRBV5-1,TRBJ1-4,CASSLEGQGNEKLFF
NA,TRBV4-1,TRBJ2-1,CASSQERLTGKSYNEQFF
once,TRBV10-3,TRBJ1-6,CAISEGPITGKNSPLHF
NA,TRBV13,TRBJ2-7,CASSYTDSIDEQYF
NA,TRBV28,TRBJ1-3,CATLRLLTGGSGNTIYF
NA,TRBV5-1,TRBJ1-1,CASSPQGGYQNTEAFF
NA,TRBV29-1,TRBJ1-1,CSLITSGGNTEAFF
once,TRBV28,TRBJ1-2,CATSGDYGYTF
NA,TRBV28,TRBJ1-5,CASSFQGQGPPQHF
NA,TRBV6-5,TRBJ1-2,CASRAQGTLYGYTF
once,TRBV19,TRBJ1-6,CASNAGPGQGSYNSPLHF
NA,TRBV5-1,TRBJ2-5,CASSRTGNQETQYF
NA,TRBV7-9,TRBJ2-1,CASSARDTIYNEQFF
once,TRBV11-2,TRBJ1-1,CASSLVRTGLEAFF
NA,TRBV19,TRBJ1-5,CASLPRGLGQPQHF
NA,TRBV3-1/TRBV3-2,TRBJ2-7,CASSQVVGSSYEQYF
few,TRBV7-3,TRBJ2-2,CASSLDRGTGELFF
NA,TRBV5-1,TRBJ2-3,CASSFTGIPDTQYF
NA,TRBV6-5,TRBJ1-1,CASSVSFNTEAFF
NA,TRBV6-5,TRBJ2-5,CASSRLAEETQYF
NA,TRBV9,TRBJ1-1,CASSVGAGGGGTEAFF
NA,TRBV9,TRBJ1-1,CASSPRTGRITEAFF
NA,TRBV9,TRBJ1-6,CASSSLQGKSPLHF
NA,TRBV9,TRBJ1-6,CASSVDGRNNSPLHF
NA,TRBV28,TRBJ1-5,CASSPWGQGTSNQPQHF
NA,TRBV5-1,TRBJ1-3,CASSLGPNGNTIYF
NA,TRBV10-3,TRBJ1-1,CAISDLGQGVEAFF
few,TRBV2,TRBJ1-1,CASSEGGHGTEAFF
NA,TRBV6-1,TRBJ2-2,CASRVENTGELFF
few,TRBV11-3,TRBJ1-6,CASSSGQRDSPLHF
NA,TRBV7-9,TRBJ1-2,CASSPGVGGYTF
NA,TRBV3-1/TRBV3-2,TRBJ1-5,CASSQGQQPQHF
few,TRBV27,TRBJ1-6,CASSSSGGFNSPLHF
NA,TRBV28,TRBJ2-3,CASILRATGHSSTDTQYF
NA,TRBV5-1,TRBJ2-7,CASSSFDRDEQYF
NA,TRBV5-1,TRBJ2-2,CASSLLAGGNTGELFF
few,TRBV28,TRBJ1-2,CASSFGGNYGYTF